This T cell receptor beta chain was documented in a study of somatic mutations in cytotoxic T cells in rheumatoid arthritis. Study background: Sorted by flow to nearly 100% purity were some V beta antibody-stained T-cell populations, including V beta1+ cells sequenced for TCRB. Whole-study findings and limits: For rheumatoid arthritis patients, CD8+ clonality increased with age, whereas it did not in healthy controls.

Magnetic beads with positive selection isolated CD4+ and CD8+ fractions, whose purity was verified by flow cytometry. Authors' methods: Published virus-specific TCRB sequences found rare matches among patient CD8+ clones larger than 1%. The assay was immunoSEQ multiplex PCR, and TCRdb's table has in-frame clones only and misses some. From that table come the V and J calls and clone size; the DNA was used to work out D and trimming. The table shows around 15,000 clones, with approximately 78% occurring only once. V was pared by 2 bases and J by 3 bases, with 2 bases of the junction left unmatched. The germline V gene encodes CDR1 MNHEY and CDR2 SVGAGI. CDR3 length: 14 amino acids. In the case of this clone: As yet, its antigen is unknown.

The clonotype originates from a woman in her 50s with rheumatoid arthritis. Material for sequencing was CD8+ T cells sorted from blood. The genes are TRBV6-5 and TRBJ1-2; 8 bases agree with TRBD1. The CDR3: CASSYAGGYYGYTF. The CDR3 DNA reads TGTGCCAGCAGTTACGCAGGGGGCTACTATGGCTACACCTTC.